The sample holds one count of the clone carrying this T cell receptor (beta chain). The germline CDR1 and CDR2 sequences are GTSNPN and SVGIG (reference sequence). CDR3 size: 12 residues. V dropped 4 bases and J dropped 5 bases, with 6 bases sitting between them. Clones were read by immunoSEQ multiplex PCR, and TCRdb kept only the in-frame ones, dropping some. This sample has about 36,000 clones, with roughly 69% found just once. The data were obtained in a study of OX40 agonist ivuxolimab in advanced cancers. The chain carries TRBV30 and TRBJ1-6, with a weak D call TRBD1 (5 bases). The source is an adult with an advanced solid tumor such as melanoma, head and neck, liver or kidney cancer. The sample consisted of CD4+ or CD8+ T cells sorted from blood, taken in a trial of the OX40 agonist ivuxolimab. CDR3: CAWTGNNSPLHF. As DNA, the CDR3 is TGTGCCTGGACAGGGAATAATTCACCCCTCCACTTT.